The 26 T cell receptor beta chains below were found in one sample sequenced in a study of regulatory T cells in long-lasting Graves disease. The time point here: persistent/refractory GD, antithyroid drugs over 5 years with positive TRAb. Scientists built the TCR library using RNA that was extracted from PBMCs. For TCR beta, libraries came from iRepertoire HTBI primers and Arm-PCR of CDR3 regions. Via MiXCR, TCRdb re-called the multiplex PCR reads, giving one row per CDR3 protein. The sample includes fewer than 600,000 distinct CDR3 sequences, under 25% of them seen just once. Sequenced here: peripheral blood mononuclear cells (PBMCs), sampled when the disease was refractory, from a patient treated with antithyroid drugs. All receptors derive from a female donor with Graves disease.

A remark on this clonotype: A much larger clonotype is one base distant, so this may be a read error. V and J are TRBV6-9 and TRBJ1-5; no clear D. Germline V gives CDR1 MNHGY, CDR2 SVAAGI. This CDR3 region has 14 residues. Trimming took off 3 bases at V and 0 bases at J, with 6 bases between the two ends. CDR3 amino acids: CASSYSFSNQPQHF. CDR3 DNA: TGTGCCAGCAGTTACTCCTTTAGCAATCAGCCCCAGCATTTT.

This CDR3 is CASSPGAPDQPQHF. CDR3 DNA sequence: TGTGCCAGCAGCCCAGGGGCGCCGGATCAGCCCCAGCATTTT. This chain links TRBV28 with TRBJ1-5, with D tentatively TRBD1 (6 bases). Per germline, CDR1 MDHEN and CDR2 SYDVKM. Trimming shortened V by 6 bases and J by 5 bases, and 14 bases separated the two germline ends. The CDR3 covers 14 residues.

This clonotype has only a few counts. The chain carries TRBV3-1 and TRBJ2-7, with D perhaps TRBD2 (5 bases). V was pared by 0 bases and J by 7 bases, with 13 bases between. This CDR3 region has 14 residues. Germline V lookup: CDR1 LGHDT, CDR2 YNNKEL (reference sequence). In DNA form, the CDR3 reads TGTGCCAGCAGCCAAGAGGGAAAACTAGGGGAGCAGTACTTC. The encoded protein is CASSQEGKLGEQYF.

The V and J genes are TRBV30 and TRBJ2-2, with 9 bases identical to TRBD2. The CDR3 loop spans 15 amino acids. Germline CDR1 GTSNPN, CDR2 SVGIG (reference sequence). V lost 2 bases and J lost 2; bases outside the gene matches: 3. The CDR3 sequence is CAWSRGRVNTGELFF. CDR3 DNA sequence: TGTGCCTGGAGTCGCGGGAGGGTTAACACCGGGGAGCTGTTTTTT.

This clonotype was observed a few times. The chain combines TRBV6-1 with TRBJ2-5, with D perhaps TRBD2 (7 bases). The CDR3 has 16 amino acids. V was clipped by 8 bases and J by 2 bases, with 21 bases between them. Germline V gene data show CDR1 as MNHNS and CDR2 as SASEGT. CDR3 coding DNA: TGTGCCAGCGGCCCTCCGGGGGGTAGGGGGCAAGAGACCCAGTACTTC. Amino acids: CASGPPGGRGQETQYF.

The chain couples TRBV19 to TRBJ1-3, with D possibly matching TRBD1 (5 bases). This CDR3 contains 16 residues. The V end lost 4 bases, the J end lost 0 bases, and 13 bases lay between the germline ends. From germline, CDR1 is LNHDA and CDR2 SQIVND (reference sequence). The CDR3 is CASSTLDSLSGNTIYF. The CDR3 bases are TGTGCCAGTAGTACCCTCGACAGCCTCTCTGGAAACACCATATATTTT.

As regards this clonotype: This may arise from a read error, as a much more abundant clone is one base away. The rearrangement joins TRBV20-1 to TRBJ2-2, with D possibly being TRBD2 (5 bases). CDR3 size: 14 residues. CDR1 and CDR2 (germline): DFQATT, SNEGSKA (reference sequence). The CDR3 is CSARETANTGELVF. The CDR3 DNA sequence: TGCAGTGCTAGAGAAACAGCGAACACCGGGGAGCTGGTTTTT.

This clonotype was observed many times. The chain employs TRBV12-3 or TRBV12-4 and TRBJ1-4; 7 nucleotides agree with TRBD1. The CDR3 contains 14 residues. V was pared by 7 bases and J by 5 bases, with 7 bases of the junction left unmatched. The CDR3 nucleotides are TGTGCCAGCATCCCCGGGACAGACAATGAAAAACTGTTTTTT. Translating gives CASIPGTDNEKLFF.

This clonotype has more than one count but fewer than ten. V usage is TRBV7-9 and J usage is TRBJ2-7; no definite D call. The CDR3 consists of 14 residues. The germline V gene has CDR1 SEHNR and CDR2 FQNEAQ (reference sequence). V was shortened by 5 bases and J by 4 bases, with 15 bases between the two germline ends. CDR3 in amino acids: CASSPPLGTYEQYF. CDR3 nucleotides: TGTGCCAGCAGCCCCCCTCTGGGCACATACGAGCAGTACTTC. Combining the CDR3 with reference TRBV7-9 and TRBJ2-7 gives the whole variable domain DTGVSQNPRHKITKRGQNVTFRCDPISEHNRLYWYRQTLGQGPEFLTYFQNEAQLEKSRLLSDRFSAERPKGSFSTLEIQRTEQGDSAMYLCASSPPLGTYEQYFGPGTRLTVT.

This clonotype was seen ten or more times. The J gene is TRBJ1-2, the V gene TRBV6-6; D is possibly TRBD1 (6 bases). The CDR3 has 16 amino acids. Germline values: CDR1 MNHNY, CDR2 SVGAGI (reference sequence). V lost 0 bases, J lost 4 bases, and 15 bases lay in between. The DNA of the CDR3 is TGTGCCAGCAGTTACTCGAGATGGGGGGCCCTCTATGGCTACACCTTC. This gives the protein CASSYSRWGALYGYTF.

This clonotype was seen ten or more times. The J gene is TRBJ2-7, the V gene TRBV6-1, with a tentative D call TRBD2 (6 bases). The V gene's germline CDR1 is MNHNS and CDR2 SASEGT. The CDR3 has 13 residues. With 6 bases removed from V and 3 bases from J, the gap between germline ends came to 12 bases. This CDR3 reads CASRSDGGYEQYF. DNA of the CDR3: TGTGCCAGCAGGTCCGACGGGGGCTACGAGCAGTACTTC.

The chain employs TRBV4-3 and TRBJ1-1; the D is unclear. This CDR3 has 14 residues. V was trimmed by 4 bases and J by 0 bases, leaving 9 bases between them. CDR1 is LGHNA and CDR2 is YSLEER in the germline V gene. CDR3 protein: CASSPESLNTEAFF. The CDR3 region has the DNA TGCGCCAGCAGCCCGGAATCACTGAACACTGAAGCTTTCTTT.

There are many counts of this clonotype. The gene calls are TRBV6-5 and TRBJ2-6; TRBD2 aligns across 7 bases. This CDR3 region has 15 residues. The germline CDR1 and CDR2 sequences are MNHEY and SVGAGI. Trimming at V came to 2 bases and at J to 3 bases, leaving 1 base not matched to a gene. CDR3 in DNA: TGTGCCAGCAGTTACCGCGGGAGTGGGGCCAACGTCCTGACTTTC. It codes for CASSYRGSGANVLTF.

A note on this clonotype: Given a much more abundant clone one base away, this may be a read error. V usage is TRBV12-3 or TRBV12-4 and J usage is TRBJ2-2; 13 nucleotides agree with TRBD2. There are 18 residues in the CDR3. The CDR3 DNA reads as TGTGCCAGCAGTCCGACTAGCGGGGGGCTTATTGGGACCGGAGAGCTGTTTTTT. Encoded protein: CASSPTSGGLIGTGELFF.

A note on this clonotype: A read error may produce the germline difference seen at one junction end. The gene calls are TRBV5-1 and TRBJ2-7; the D gene could be TRBD1 or TRBD2 (5 bases each). The CDR3 spans 15 residues. Germline CDR1 and CDR2: SGHRS and YFSETQ. The CDR3 nucleotides read TGCGCCAGCAGATTGGGGACGGTCACACGCTACGAGCAGTACTTC. This encodes CASRLGTVTRYEQYF.

The chain has TRBV18 and TRBJ1-4, with D unclear. The V end was cut by 5 bases, the J end by 6 bases, with 19 bases between. This CDR3 has 16 residues. The germline CDR1 and CDR2 sequences are KGHSH and LQKENI. The DNA of the CDR3 is TGTGCCAGCTCAAATAATTATGGAGATGTGGATGAAAAACTGTTTTTT. Its translation is CASSNNYGDVDEKLFF. Looking up the rest from reference TRBV18 and TRBJ1-4 gives the full variable domain: NAGVMQNPRHLVRRRGQEARLRCSPMKGHSHVYWYRQLPEEGLKFMVYLQKENIIDESGMPKERFSAEFPKEGPSILRIQQVVRGDSAAYFCASSNNYGDVDEKLFFGSGTQLSVL.

There are many counts of this clonotype. This rearrangement joins TRBV28 to TRBJ2-7; TRBD1 aligns across 7 bases. Per the germline V gene, CDR1 is MDHEN and CDR2 is SYDVKM. The trim removed 6 bases at V and 5 bases at J, leaving 10 bases unmatched. The CDR3 totals 14 residues. The CDR3 DNA follows: TGTGCCAGCAGAACGGGACAGACTACCCACGAGCAGTACTTC. Its protein product is CASRTGQTTHEQYF.

This clonotype was counted ten times or more. This chain joins TRBV6-1 and TRBJ1-2; 7 bases fit TRBD1. The germline CDR1 and CDR2 sequences are MNHNS and SASEGT. The CDR3 runs 16 residues. With 2 bases clipped from V and 1 base from J, the junction kept 7 bases outside the gene matches. CDR3 in amino acids: CASSERMTGYNYGYTF. CDR3 coding DNA: TGTGCCAGCAGTGAAAGGATGACAGGGTATAACTATGGCTACACCTTC.

The sample holds many counts of this clonotype. The CDR3 nucleotides are TGTGCCAGCAGTCGACAGGGCCGAATTGGTACTGAAGCTTTCTTT. It is translated as CASSRQGRIGTEAFF. The chain couples TRBV6-1 to TRBJ1-1; TRBD1 matches at 7 bases. Germline CDR1 and CDR2: MNHNS and SASEGT. The CDR3 extends over 15 amino acids. V was pared by 5 bases and J by 5 bases, with 11 bases of the junction left unmatched.

This clonotype was seen at least ten times. The V and J genes are TRBV7-2 and TRBJ1-2, with 9 bases fitting TRBD1. The CDR3 spans 15 residues. Trimming removed 0 bases from V and 4 bases from J; junction bases left unmatched: 3. The V gene's germline CDR1 is SGHTA and CDR2 FQGNSA. In DNA, the CDR3 is TGTGCCAGCAGCTTAGCGGGGGACAGGGCCTATGGCTACACCTTC. It specifies CASSLAGDRAYGYTF.

This clonotype was recorded many times. The chain links TRBV12-3 or TRBV12-4 to TRBJ2-7, with 9 bases fitting TRBD2. V lost 3 bases and J lost 4; bases outside the gene matches: 7. This CDR3 spans 15 amino acids. CDR3 sequence reads: CASSFRLAGKYEQYF. The CDR3 nucleotides are TGTGCCAGCAGTTTTCGGCTAGCGGGAAAATACGAGCAGTACTTC.

V usage is TRBV7-2 and J usage is TRBJ2-3; no reliable D call. Germline-derived CDR1 and CDR2 are SGHTA and FQGNSA. The V gene lost 0 bases and the J gene lost 3 bases, with 10 bases spanning the gap. The CDR3 spans 15 residues. CDR3 DNA sequence: TGTGCCAGCAGCTTAGCGTCGGCCGGTACAGATACGCAGTATTTT. Translation gives CASSLASAGTDTQYF.

This clonotype was recorded many times. This chain uses TRBV7-2 with TRBJ2-5; the D is unclear. The germline V gene has CDR1 SGHTA and CDR2 FQGNSA. V was pared by 5 bases and J by 0 bases, with 4 bases between. The CDR3 contains 12 residues. This chain's CDR3 is CASSPYQETQYF. CDR3 DNA: TGTGCCAGCAGCCCCTACCAAGAGACCCAGTACTTC.

This clonotype has at least ten counts. This chain links TRBV28 with TRBJ1-1; D uncertain. This CDR3 is built from 13 residues. Germline V gene lookup returns CDR1 MDHEN and CDR2 SYDVKM. V was shortened by 5 bases and J by 1 base, with 8 bases between the two germline ends. CDR3 sequence reads: CASSLIENTEAFF. The CDR3 nucleotides are TGTGCCAGCAGTCTTATCGAGAACACTGAAGCTTTCTTT.

The rearrangement uses TRBV2 and TRBJ2-3; D not certain. CDR3 size: 14 residues. Trimming pared 6 bases from V and 1 base from J, leaving 11 bases between. CDR1 and CDR2 (germline): SNHLY, FYNNEI. Here the CDR3 reads CASRDPGGTDTQYF. CDR3 nucleotide sequence: TGTGCCAGCAGGGACCCGGGTGGCACAGATACGCAGTATTTT.

The V call is TRBV24-1, the J call TRBJ1-2; D unclear. Trimming removed 3 bases from V and 4 bases from J, with 5 bases in between. The CDR3 is made up of 12 amino acids. The V gene's germline CDR1 is KGHDR and CDR2 SFDVKD. The CDR3 sequence is CATSDTSYGYTF. As DNA, the CDR3 is TGTGCCACCAGTGATACAAGCTATGGCTACACCTTC.